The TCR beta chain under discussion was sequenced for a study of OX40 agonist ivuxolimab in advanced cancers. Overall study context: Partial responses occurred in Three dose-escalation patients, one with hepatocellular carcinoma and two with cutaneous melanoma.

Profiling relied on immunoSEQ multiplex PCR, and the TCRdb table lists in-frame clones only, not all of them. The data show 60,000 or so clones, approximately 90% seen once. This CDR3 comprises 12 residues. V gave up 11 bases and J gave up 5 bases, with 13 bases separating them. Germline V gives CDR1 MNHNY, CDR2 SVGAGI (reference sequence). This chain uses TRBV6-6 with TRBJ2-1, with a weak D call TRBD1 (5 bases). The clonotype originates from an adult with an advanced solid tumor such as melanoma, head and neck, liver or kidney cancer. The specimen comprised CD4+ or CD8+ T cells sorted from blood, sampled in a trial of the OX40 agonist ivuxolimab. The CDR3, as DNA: TGTGCCCTCCGGGTAGGGGACAATGAGCAGTTCTTC. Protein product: CALRVGDNEQFF.